This T cell receptor beta chain is drawn from a study of cytomegalovirus exposure and HLA in healthy donors. General study findings and limits: Several of the most significant clusters were apparently associated with common viral pathogens in a later analysis. Later, an analysis showed that TCR beta chains associated with HLA were more clonally expanded than others that were equally common. The listing of roughly 160 TCR beta chains classed them as cytomegalovirus-associated.

The CDR3 is 16 residues long. Looked up from germline, CDR1 is MDHEN and CDR2 is SYDVKM. Between the trimmed V and J ends, which lost 1 base and 4 bases, there was a span of 13 bases. Notes on this clone: What it recognizes is unknown.

PCR involved 60 Vbeta and 13 Jbeta primers. Per the original methods: Later, tens of millions of unique TCR beta chains were counted in an analysis, and about 10 million of them were shared. Profiled with immunoSEQ multiplex PCR; TCRdb holds only in-frame clones, not every one. V and J calls plus clone size are reproduced from that table; the DNA served to infer D and trimming. The sample includes approximately 110,000 clones, roughly four fifths of them seen just once. This sequence originates from a woman in her forties or fifties in good health and CMV-seropositive. This chain links TRBV28 with TRBJ2-2; TRBD1 might be the D (5 bases). What was sequenced was PBMCs. The CDR3 nucleotides are TGTGCCAGCAGTTTATCAGGGTCGGTGGGCACCGGGGAGCTGTTTTTT. Its translation: CASSLSGSVGTGELFF.